This passage covers 11 T cell receptor beta chains from one sample sequenced in a study of blood T cell repertoires in COVID-19. Sequencing used immunoSEQ multiplex PCR; TCRdb keeps in-frame clones, though not all of them. Among over 200,000 clones listed, about 90% were seen once. Sequencing input: PBMCs or T cells enriched from blood (not recorded which). These receptors came from a woman between 45 and 65 years old in a cohort exposed to, infected with or recovered from COVID-19 (not recorded which).

This clone was seen a few times. This chain uses TRBV9 with TRBJ1-2; D possibly corresponds to TRBD1 (6 bases). V lost 3 bases and J lost 6, with 15 bases in between. Germline V gene data show CDR1 as SGDLS and CDR2 as YYNGEE. This CDR3 contains 14 residues. The CDR3 sequence is CASSGAGTYNGYTF. The DNA of the CDR3 is TGTGCCAGCAGCGGCGCCGGGACATATAATGGCTACACCTTC.

The V and J genes are TRBV7-2 and TRBJ2-1, with D possibly TRBD1 on 6 matching bases. The V end was cut by 4 bases, the J end by 0 bases, with 10 bases between. Germline CDR1 and CDR2: SGHTA and FQGNSA. The CDR3 totals 15 residues. The CDR3 DNA reads as TGTGCCAGCAGCTCTACAGGGATCTCCTACAATGAGCAGTTCTTC. It is translated as CASSSTGISYNEQFF.

The genes are TRBV7-2 and TRBJ1-2; a possible D gene is TRBD1 (5 bases). CDR3 length equals 14 residues. The germline gives CDR1 SGHTA, CDR2 FQGNSA. V was pared by 4 bases and J by 4 bases, with 13 bases between. For the CDR3, the DNA is TGTGCCAGCAGCTCTTCTCCAGGGTCCTATGGCTACACCTTC. Translating gives CASSSSPGSYGYTF.

This chain joins TRBV18 and TRBJ1-6, with a weak D call TRBD1 (5 bases). The germline V and J ends were trimmed by 4 bases and 6 bases, with 10 bases remaining between them. Germline V gene data show CDR1 as KGHSH and CDR2 as LQKENI. The CDR3 loop spans 14 amino acids. In DNA, the CDR3 is TGTGCCAGCTCACGGGAGGGGACTAATTCACCCCTCCACTTT. It translates to CASSREGTNSPLHF.

As concerns this clone: The identical CDR3 is also encoded by other nucleotide sequences in the sample. The V gene is TRBV12-3 or TRBV12-4, the J gene TRBJ1-1; TRBD1 matches at 7 bases. The CDR3 consists of 13 residues. With 2 bases clipped from V and 3 bases from J, the junction kept 0 bases outside the gene matches. DNA of the CDR3: TGTGCCAGCAGTTTACAGGGGGACACTGAAGCTTTCTTT. Its translation is CASSLQGDTEAFF.

The CDR3 loop is CASSPTGLGSPLHF. CDR3 in DNA: TGTGCCAGCAGCCCGACAGGGCTTGGTTCACCCCTCCACTTT. The chain couples TRBV3-1 (or the pseudogene TRBV3-2) to TRBJ1-6, with 7 bases fitting TRBD1. V lost 4 bases to trimming and J lost 9 bases; unmatched junction nucleotides: 6. The CDR3 sequence is 14 residues long. Germline CDR1 LGHDT, CDR2 YNNKEL (reference sequence).

Worth noting for this clone: An end of the junction differs from the germline gene, which may be a read error. The chain joins TRBV12-3 or TRBV12-4 to TRBJ1-2; D call uncertain. This CDR3 is 11 amino acids long. The DNA for the CDR3 is TGTGCCAGCAGCCCCGGGATTGGCCACACCTTC. It specifies CASSPGIGHTF.

The gene calls are TRBV15 and TRBJ2-1; no reliable D call. Trimming shortened V by 2 bases and J by 10 bases, and 12 bases separated the two germline ends. CDR1 LNHNV and CDR2 YYDKDF come from the germline V gene (reference sequence). The CDR3 totals 13 residues. As DNA, the CDR3 is TGTGCCACCAGCAGATACCCTCCTACGGAGCAGTTCTTC. Its protein product is CATSRYPPTEQFF.

This chain joins TRBV28 and TRBJ1-5; the D gene is possibly TRBD1 (6 bases). Trimming stripped 6 bases from V and 7 bases from J, with 16 bases between. The CDR3 loop spans 14 amino acids. The germline V gene encodes CDR1 MDHEN and CDR2 SYDVKM. CDR3 amino acids: CASSPGQRSQPQHF. The CDR3 DNA reads as TGTGCCAGCAGCCCCGGACAGAGGAGCCAGCCCCAGCATTTT.

The genes are TRBV7-8 and TRBJ1-4, with TRBD1 matching over 7 bases. The V gene's germline CDR1 is SGHVS and CDR2 FQNEAQ. The CDR3 sequence is 15 residues long. Trimming cost V 1 base and J 5 bases; bases outside gene matches: 4. The CDR3 reads CASSLEGARNEKLFF. The CDR3, as DNA: TGTGCCAGCAGCTTAGAGGGGGCCAGAAATGAAAAACTGTTTTTT.

This clone came up once. The chain recombines TRBV9 with TRBJ1-2, with D possibly being TRBD1 (6 bases). The CDR3 extends over 15 amino acids. V lost 1 base and J lost 6, with 16 bases in between. Per the germline V gene, CDR1 is SGDLS and CDR2 is YYNGEE. The CDR3 DNA sequence: TGTGCCAGCAGCGTATTAGGAACAGGGAACCATGGCTACACCTTC. This codes for CASSVLGTGNHGYTF.